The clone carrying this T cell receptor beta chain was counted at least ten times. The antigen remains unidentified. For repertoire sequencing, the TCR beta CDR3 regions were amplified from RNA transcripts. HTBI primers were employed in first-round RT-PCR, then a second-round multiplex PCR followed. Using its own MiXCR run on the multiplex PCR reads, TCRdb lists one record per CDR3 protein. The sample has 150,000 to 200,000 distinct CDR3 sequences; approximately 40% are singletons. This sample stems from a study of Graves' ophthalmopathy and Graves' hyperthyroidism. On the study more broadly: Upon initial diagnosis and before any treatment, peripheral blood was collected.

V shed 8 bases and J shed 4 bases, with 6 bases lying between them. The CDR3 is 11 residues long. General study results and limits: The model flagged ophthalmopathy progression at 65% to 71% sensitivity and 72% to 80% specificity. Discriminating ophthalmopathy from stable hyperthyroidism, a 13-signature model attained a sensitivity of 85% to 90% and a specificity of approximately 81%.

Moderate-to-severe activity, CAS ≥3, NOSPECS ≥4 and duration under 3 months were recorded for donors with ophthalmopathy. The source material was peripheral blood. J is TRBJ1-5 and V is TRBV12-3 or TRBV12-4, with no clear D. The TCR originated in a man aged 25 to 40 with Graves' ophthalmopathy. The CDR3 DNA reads TGTGCCAGCGGTAATAATCAGCCCCAGCATTTT. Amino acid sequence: CASGNNQPQHF.